This T cell receptor beta chain was profiled in a study of control samples from healthy donors and cancer patients. The CDR3 spans 13 residues. CDR1 is GTSNPN, CDR2 SVGIG, per germline (reference sequence). Trimming shortened V by 5 bases and J by 8 bases, and 16 bases separated the two germline ends. TCRdb keeps only in-frame clones here, not all; method: immunoSEQ multiplex PCR. In the table there are some 150,000 clones, about 94% of which are singletons. The sequence was collected from a man aged 35 to 55 in good health. The sequencing input was blood. The genes are TRBV30 and TRBJ2-1; the D gene is possibly TRBD1 (6 bases). The CDR3 DNA reads TGTGCCTGGGGTGGACAGTTATCCCATGAGCAGTTCTTC. Translation: CAWGGQLSHEQFF.